This entry is about one TCR beta chain. Its antigen remains unidentified. Trimming took 5 bases from V and 0 from J; bases not matched to a gene: 8. Germline loops: CDR1 DFQATT, CDR2 SNEGSKA (reference sequence). This CDR3 is 17 amino acids long. The data stem from a study of T-cell memory formation after mild COVID-19. 5'RACE with constant-segment primers yielded barcoded, UMI-tagged TCR alpha and TCR beta cDNA libraries. From the 5' RACE reads, TCRdb called clonotypes with MiXCR, one entry per CDR3 protein. Among 110,000 or so distinct CDR3 sequences listed, about a fifth were seen once. Broader study findings: Clones contracting across day 15 to 85 had a balanced CD4/CD8 profile; later expanding clones leaned CD4+. That cross-reactive memory joined was suggested by some responding clones appearing in pre-infection memory. Among clones peaking at day 37 in the second wave, SARS-CoV-2 specificity remained unconfirmed.

This sequence was found in a man aged 18 to 30 who had mild COVID-19 (a few samples of this study predate the infection). Cell type and time point are not known. Sequenced: PBMCs or a T cell subset sorted from them (not recorded which). The chain has TRBV20-1 and TRBJ2-1; 12 positions match TRBD2. The CDR3 DNA reads as TGCAGTGCTTTCCGACTAGCGGGGGTTAGCTCCTACAATGAGCAGTTCTTC. As protein: CSAFRLAGVSSYNEQFF.